The 2 T cell receptor beta chains below all came from one sample that was sequenced in a study of radiation and T cells in renal cell carcinoma. Time point meaning: baseline pretreatment blood. As to treatment: 15 Gy SBRT to primary tumor, nephrectomy 4 weeks later. Produced via immunoSEQ multiplex PCR; TCRdb's table is partial and in-frame only. The sample yields some 100,000 clones, about 79% seen once. This material consisted of blood, taken from a patient whose treatment included radiotherapy and nephrectomy. The receptor set was obtained from a man in his sixties with renal cell carcinoma.

The rearrangement joins TRBV6-1 to TRBJ2-3; no reliable D call. Germline values: CDR1 MNHNS, CDR2 SASEGT. The CDR3 totals 14 residues. V dropped 4 bases and J dropped 1 base, with 9 bases sitting between them. The CDR3 region is CASSGPDGTDTQYF. The DNA for the CDR3 is TGTGCCAGCAGTGGTCCCGACGGCACAGATACGCAGTATTTT.

The chain has TRBV7-9 and TRBJ1-4; no reliable D call. The germline gives CDR1 SEHNR, CDR2 FQNEAQ (reference sequence). Trimming cost V 1 base and J 0 bases, with 6 bases left between them. The CDR3 loop spans 15 amino acids. The CDR3 loop is CASSLGTTTNEKLFF. CDR3 sequence (DNA): TGTGCCAGCAGCTTAGGGACCACAACTAATGAAAAACTGTTTTTT.